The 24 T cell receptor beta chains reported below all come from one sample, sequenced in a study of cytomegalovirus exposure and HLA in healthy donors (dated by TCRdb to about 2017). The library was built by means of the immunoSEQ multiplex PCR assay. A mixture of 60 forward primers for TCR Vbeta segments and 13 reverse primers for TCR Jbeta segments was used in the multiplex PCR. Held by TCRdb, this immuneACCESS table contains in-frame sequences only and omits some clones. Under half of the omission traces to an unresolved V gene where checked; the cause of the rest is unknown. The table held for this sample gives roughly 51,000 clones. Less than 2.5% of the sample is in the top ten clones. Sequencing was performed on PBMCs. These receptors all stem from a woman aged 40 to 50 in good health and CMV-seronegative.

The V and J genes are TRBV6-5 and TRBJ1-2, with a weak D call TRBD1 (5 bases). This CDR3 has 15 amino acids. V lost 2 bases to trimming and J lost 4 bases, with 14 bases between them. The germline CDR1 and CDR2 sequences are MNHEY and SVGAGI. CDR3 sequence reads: CASSYAVTGFYGYTF. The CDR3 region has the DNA TGTGCCAGCAGTTACGCCGTAACAGGATTCTATGGCTACACCTTC.

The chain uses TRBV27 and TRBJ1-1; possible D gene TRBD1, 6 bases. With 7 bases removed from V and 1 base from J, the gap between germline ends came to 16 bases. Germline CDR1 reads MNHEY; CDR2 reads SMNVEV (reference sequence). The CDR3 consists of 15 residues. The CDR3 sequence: CASKQGPDWNTEAFF. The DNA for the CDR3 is TGTGCCAGCAAACAGGGACCGGATTGGAACACTGAAGCTTTCTTT.

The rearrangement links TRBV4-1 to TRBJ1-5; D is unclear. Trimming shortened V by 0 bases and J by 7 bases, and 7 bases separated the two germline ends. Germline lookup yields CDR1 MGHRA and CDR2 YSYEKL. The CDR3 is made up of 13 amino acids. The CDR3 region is CASSQDASQPQHF. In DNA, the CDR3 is TGCGCCAGCAGCCAAGATGCTAGCCAGCCCCAGCATTTT.

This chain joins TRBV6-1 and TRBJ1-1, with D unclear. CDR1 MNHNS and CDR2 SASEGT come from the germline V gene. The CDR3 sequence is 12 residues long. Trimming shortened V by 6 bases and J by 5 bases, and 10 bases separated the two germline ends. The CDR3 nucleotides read TGTGCCAGCAGGGAAACAGTTACTGAAGCTTTCTTT. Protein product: CASRETVTEAFF.

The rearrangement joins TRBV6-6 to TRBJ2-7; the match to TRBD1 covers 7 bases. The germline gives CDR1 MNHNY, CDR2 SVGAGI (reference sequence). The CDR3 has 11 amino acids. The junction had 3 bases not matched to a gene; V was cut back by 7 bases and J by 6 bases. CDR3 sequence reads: CASKAGGEQYF. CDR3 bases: TGTGCCAGCAAAGCAGGGGGCGAGCAGTACTTC.

The chain's CDR3 is CASWGRNNEKLFF. The CDR3 nucleotides are TGTGCCAGTTGGGGGCGGAATAATGAAAAACTGTTTTTT. The rearrangement links TRBV6-5 to TRBJ1-4; D is perhaps TRBD1 (6 bases). The CDR3 runs to 13 residues. Germline CDR1 MNHEY, CDR2 SVGAGI. Trimming pared 9 bases from V and 4 bases from J, leaving 12 bases between.

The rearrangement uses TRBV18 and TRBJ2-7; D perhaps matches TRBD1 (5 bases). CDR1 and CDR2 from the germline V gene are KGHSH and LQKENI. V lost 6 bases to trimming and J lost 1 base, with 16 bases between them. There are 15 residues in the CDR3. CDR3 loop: CASSQPRGRSYEQYF. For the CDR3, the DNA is TGTGCCAGCTCGCAACCAAGGGGAAGGTCCTACGAGCAGTACTTC.

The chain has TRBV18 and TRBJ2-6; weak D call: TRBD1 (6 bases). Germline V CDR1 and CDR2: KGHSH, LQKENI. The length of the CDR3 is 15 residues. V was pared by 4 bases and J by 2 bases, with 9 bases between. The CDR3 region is CASSQAGAGANVLTF. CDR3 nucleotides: TGTGCCAGCTCACAGGCAGGGGCTGGGGCCAACGTCCTGACTTTC.

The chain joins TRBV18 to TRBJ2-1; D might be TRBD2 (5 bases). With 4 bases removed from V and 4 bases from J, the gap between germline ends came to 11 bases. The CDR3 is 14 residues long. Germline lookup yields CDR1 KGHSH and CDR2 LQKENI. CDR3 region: CASSLLDSYNEQFF. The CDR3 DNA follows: TGTGCCAGCTCACTGTTGGACTCTTACAATGAGCAGTTCTTC.

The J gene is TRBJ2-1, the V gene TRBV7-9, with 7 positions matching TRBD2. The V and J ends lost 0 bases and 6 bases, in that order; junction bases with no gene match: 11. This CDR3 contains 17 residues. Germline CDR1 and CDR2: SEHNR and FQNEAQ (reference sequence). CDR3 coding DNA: TGTGCCAGCAGCTTAGCGCCCAGATGGGCTAGCGGCAATGAGCAGTTCTTC. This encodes CASSLAPRWASGNEQFF.

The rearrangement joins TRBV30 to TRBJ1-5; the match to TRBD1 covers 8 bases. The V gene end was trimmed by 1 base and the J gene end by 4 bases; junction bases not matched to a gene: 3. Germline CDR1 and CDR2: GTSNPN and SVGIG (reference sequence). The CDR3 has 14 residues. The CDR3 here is CAWSGTGGNQPQHF. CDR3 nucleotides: TGTGCCTGGAGTGGTACAGGGGGGAATCAGCCCCAGCATTTT. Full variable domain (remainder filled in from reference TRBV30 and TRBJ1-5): SQTIHQWPATLVQPVGSPLSLECTVEGTSNPNLYWYRQAAGRGLQLLFYSVGIGQISSEVPQNLSASRPQDRQFILSSKKLLLSDSGFYLCAWSGTGGNQPQHFGDGTRLSIL.

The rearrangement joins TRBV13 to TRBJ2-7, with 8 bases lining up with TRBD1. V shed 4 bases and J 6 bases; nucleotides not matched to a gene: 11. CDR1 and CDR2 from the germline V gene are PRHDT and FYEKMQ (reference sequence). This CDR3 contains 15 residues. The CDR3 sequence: CASSSSGQGPSEQYF. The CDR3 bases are TGTGCCAGCAGCTCGTCAGGACAGGGCCCCTCCGAGCAGTACTTC.

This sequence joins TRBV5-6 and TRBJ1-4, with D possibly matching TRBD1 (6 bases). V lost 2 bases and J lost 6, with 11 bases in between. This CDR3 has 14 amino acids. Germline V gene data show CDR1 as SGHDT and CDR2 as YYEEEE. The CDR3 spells CASSFQGGDEKLFF. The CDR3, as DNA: TGTGCCAGCAGCTTTCAAGGGGGTGATGAAAAACTGTTTTTT.

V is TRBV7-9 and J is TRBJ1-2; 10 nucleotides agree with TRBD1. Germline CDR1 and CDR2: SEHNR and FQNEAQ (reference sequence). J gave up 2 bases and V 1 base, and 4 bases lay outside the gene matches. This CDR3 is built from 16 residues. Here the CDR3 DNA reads TGTGCCAGCAGCTTAGAGTGGGGACAGGGGAACTATGGCTACACCTTC. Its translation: CASSLEWGQGNYGYTF.

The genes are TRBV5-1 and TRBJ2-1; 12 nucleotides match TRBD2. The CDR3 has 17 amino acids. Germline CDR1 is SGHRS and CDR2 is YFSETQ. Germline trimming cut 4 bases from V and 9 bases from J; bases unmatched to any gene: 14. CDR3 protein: CASSPGLLAGGPGEQFF. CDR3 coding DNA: TGCGCCAGCAGCCCCGGCTTGCTAGCGGGAGGGCCGGGTGAGCAGTTCTTC.

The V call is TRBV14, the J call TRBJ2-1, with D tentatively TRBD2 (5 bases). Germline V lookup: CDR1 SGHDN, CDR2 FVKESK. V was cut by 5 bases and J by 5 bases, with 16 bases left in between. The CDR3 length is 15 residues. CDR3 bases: TGTGCCAGCAGCGTGACGGACCTCGGGGACAATGAGCAGTTCTTC. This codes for CASSVTDLGDNEQFF.

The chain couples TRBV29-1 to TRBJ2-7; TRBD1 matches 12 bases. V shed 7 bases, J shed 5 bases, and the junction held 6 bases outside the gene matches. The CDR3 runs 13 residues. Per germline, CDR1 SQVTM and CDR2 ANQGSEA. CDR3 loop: CSARDRGLHEQYF. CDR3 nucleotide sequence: TGCAGCGCCAGGGACAGGGGGCTCCACGAGCAGTACTTC.

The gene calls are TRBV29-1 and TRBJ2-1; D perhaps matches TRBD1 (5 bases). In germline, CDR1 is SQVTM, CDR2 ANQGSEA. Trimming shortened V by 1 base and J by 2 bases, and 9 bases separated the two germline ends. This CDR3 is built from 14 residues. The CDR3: CSVEAGSPYNEQFF. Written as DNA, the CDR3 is TGCAGCGTTGAAGCAGGGTCTCCCTACAATGAGCAGTTCTTC.

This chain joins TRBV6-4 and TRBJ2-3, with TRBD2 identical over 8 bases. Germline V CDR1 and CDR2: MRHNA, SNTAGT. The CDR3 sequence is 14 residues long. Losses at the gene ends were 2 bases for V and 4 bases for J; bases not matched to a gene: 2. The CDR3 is CASSDSGGPDTQYF. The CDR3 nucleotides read TGTGCCAGCAGTGACAGCGGGGGCCCAGATACGCAGTATTTT.

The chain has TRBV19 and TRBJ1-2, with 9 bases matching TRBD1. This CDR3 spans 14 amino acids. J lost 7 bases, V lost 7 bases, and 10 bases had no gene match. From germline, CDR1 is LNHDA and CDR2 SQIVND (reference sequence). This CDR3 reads CASTLYRGRGGYTF. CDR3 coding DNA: TGTGCCAGTACCCTTTACAGGGGGCGCGGTGGCTACACCTTC.

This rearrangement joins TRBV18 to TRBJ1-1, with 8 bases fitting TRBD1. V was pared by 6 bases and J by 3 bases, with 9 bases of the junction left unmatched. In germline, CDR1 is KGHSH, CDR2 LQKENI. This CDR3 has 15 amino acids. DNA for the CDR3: TGTGCCAGCTCCTCGACAGGGGCAGGAGACACTGAAGCTTTCTTT. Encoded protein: CASSSTGAGDTEAFF.

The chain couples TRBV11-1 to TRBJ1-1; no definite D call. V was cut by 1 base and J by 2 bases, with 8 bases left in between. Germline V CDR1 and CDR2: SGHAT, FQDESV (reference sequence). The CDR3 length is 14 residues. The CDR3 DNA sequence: TGTGCCAGCAGCTTAGTGGAGGGTAACACTGAAGCTTTCTTT. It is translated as CASSLVEGNTEAFF.

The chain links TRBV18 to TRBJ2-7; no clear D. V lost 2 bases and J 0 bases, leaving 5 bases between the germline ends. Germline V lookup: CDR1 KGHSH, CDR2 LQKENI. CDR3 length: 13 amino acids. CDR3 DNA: TGTGCCAGCTCACCAACAGCCTCCTACGAGCAGTACTTC. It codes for CASSPTASYEQYF.

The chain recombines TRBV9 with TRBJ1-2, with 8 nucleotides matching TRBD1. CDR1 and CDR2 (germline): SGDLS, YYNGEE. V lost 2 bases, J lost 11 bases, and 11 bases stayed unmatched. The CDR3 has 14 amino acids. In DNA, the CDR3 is TGTGCCAGCAGCGTCGGGGCAGGGGGCGAATCATACACCTTC. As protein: CASSVGAGGESYTF.